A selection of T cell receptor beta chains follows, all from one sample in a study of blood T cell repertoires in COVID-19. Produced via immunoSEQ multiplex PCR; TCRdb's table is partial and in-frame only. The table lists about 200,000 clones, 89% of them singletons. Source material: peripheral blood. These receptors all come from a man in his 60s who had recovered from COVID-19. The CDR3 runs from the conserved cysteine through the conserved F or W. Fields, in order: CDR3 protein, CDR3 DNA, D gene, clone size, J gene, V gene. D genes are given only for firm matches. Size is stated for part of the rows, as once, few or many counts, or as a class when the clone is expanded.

CDR3: CVSSILGATNEKLFF
DNA: TGTGTCAGTAGTATCCTAGGAGCGACTAATGAAAAACTGTTTTTT
D: .
size: .
J: TRBJ1-4
V: TRBV19

CDR3: CASSGDRGPGVHEQYF
DNA: TGTGCCAGCAGCGGCGACAGGGGGCCCGGGGTCCACGAGCAGTACTTC
D: TRBD1
size: .
J: TRBJ2-7
V: TRBV5-6

CDR3: CASSQDRGGYIQYF
DNA: TGTGCCAGCAGCCAGGACAGGGGAGGATACATTCAGTACTTC
D: TRBD1
size: once
J: TRBJ2-4
V: TRBV7-2

CDR3: CASSIRQGTLYEQYF
DNA: TGTGCCAGTAGTATTAGACAGGGAACACTCTACGAGCAGTACTTC
D: TRBD1
size: .
J: TRBJ2-7
V: TRBV19

CDR3: CASSPSLGQLYGYTF
DNA: TGTGCCAGCAGCCCGAGCTTGGGACAGCTCTATGGCTACACCTTC
D: TRBD1
size: .
J: TRBJ1-2
V: TRBV6-6

CDR3: CASSATYQGEKLFF
DNA: TGTGCCAGCAGTGCTACATATCAGGGTGAAAAACTGTTTTTT
D: .
size: .
J: TRBJ1-4
V: TRBV28

CDR3: CASSPSRHSSGANVLTF
DNA: TGTGCCAGCTCACCAAGTCGGCACAGCTCTGGGGCCAACGTCCTGACTTTC
D: .
size: .
J: TRBJ2-6
V: TRBV18

CDR3: CAWSVRSGGRGNEQFF
DNA: TGTGCCTGGAGTGTACGATCGGGCGGGAGAGGCAATGAGCAGTTCTTC
D: TRBD2
size: .
J: TRBJ2-1
V: TRBV30

CDR3: CASSHSPRGGNTIYF
DNA: TGTGCCAGCAGTCACTCCCCCCGGGGTGGAAACACCATATATTTT
D: .
size: .
J: TRBJ1-3
V: TRBV25-1

CDR3: CASSRDSSGNTIYF
DNA: TGTGCCAGCAGCCGGGACAGCTCTGGAAACACCATATATTTT
D: TRBD1
size: .
J: TRBJ1-3
V: TRBV11-1

CDR3: CASSRFGTGDGYTF
DNA: TGTGCCAGCAGCCGCTTCGGGACAGGTGATGGCTACACCTTC
D: TRBD1
size: few
J: TRBJ1-2
V: TRBV5-6

CDR3: CASSSGLAGALKTQYF
DNA: TGTGCCAGCAGCTCGGGACTAGCGGGAGCTCTGAAGACCCAGTACTTC
D: TRBD2
size: .
J: TRBJ2-5
V: TRBV7-6

CDR3: CASSLDRGGTDTQYF
DNA: TGTGCCAGCAGTCTTGACAGGGGAGGCACAGATACGCAGTATTTT
D: TRBD1
size: .
J: TRBJ2-3
V: TRBV11-2

CDR3: CASSNRQVAEAFF
DNA: TGTGCCAGCTCAAATCGGCAGGTTGCTGAAGCTTTCTTT
D: .
size: .
J: TRBJ1-1
V: TRBV2

CDR3: CASSYSWGQPYEQYF
DNA: TGTGCCAGCAGTTACTCTTGGGGACAACCCTACGAGCAGTACTTC
D: .
size: .
J: TRBJ2-7
V: TRBV6-5

CDR3: CASSRALDQPQHF
DNA: TGTGCCAGCTCACGAGCCCTCGATCAGCCCCAGCATTTT
D: .
size: .
J: TRBJ1-5
V: TRBV18

CDR3: CASSKVPFYGYTF
DNA: TGTGCCAGCAGCAAAGTCCCGTTCTATGGCTACACCTTC
D: .
size: .
J: TRBJ1-2
V: TRBV21-1